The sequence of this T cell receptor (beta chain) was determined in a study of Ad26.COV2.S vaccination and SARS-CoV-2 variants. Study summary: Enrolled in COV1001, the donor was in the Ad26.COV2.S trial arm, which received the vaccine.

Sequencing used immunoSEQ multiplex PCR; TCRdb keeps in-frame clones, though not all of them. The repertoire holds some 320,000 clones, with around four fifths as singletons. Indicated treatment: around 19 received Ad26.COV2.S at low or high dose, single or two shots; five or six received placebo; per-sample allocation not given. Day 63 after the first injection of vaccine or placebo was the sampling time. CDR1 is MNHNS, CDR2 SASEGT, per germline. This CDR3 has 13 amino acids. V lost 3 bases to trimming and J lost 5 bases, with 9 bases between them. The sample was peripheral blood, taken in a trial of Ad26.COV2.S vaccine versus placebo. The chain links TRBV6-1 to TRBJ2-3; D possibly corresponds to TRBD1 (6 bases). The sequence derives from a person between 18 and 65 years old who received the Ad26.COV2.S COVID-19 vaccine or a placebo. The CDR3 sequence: CASSDHREDTQYF. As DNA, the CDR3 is TGTGCCAGCAGTGACCACAGGGAAGATACGCAGTATTTT.